These T cell receptor beta chains were read from a single sample in a study of blood T cell repertoires in COVID-19. Sequencing used immunoSEQ multiplex PCR; TCRdb keeps in-frame clones, though not all of them. The sample contains about 270,000 clones, about 88% of which appear only once. Sequencing was done on a sample of PBMCs or T cells enriched from blood (not recorded which). Every receptor here comes from a woman between 50 and 59 years old who had recovered from COVID-19. CDR3s include the opening cysteine and the closing phenylalanine or tryptophan. The order of the fields is D gene, clone size, J gene, V gene, CDR3 protein, CDR3 DNA. The D gene is left open where the match is weak. Not every row has a clone size; where given, it reads once, few, many or a size class.

d_gene: TRBD1; abundance: -; j_gene: TRBJ1-6; v_gene: TRBV7-6; CDR3aa: CASSVGTGTNSPLHF; CDR3nt: TGTGCCAGCAGCGTGGGGACAGGGACTAATTCACCCCTCCACTTT
d_gene: TRBD2; abundance: -; j_gene: TRBJ2-1; v_gene: TRBV7-8; CDR3aa: CASSLAYSSGLAGVAYNEQFF; CDR3nt: TGTGCCAGCAGCTTAGCGTACTCATCGGGACTAGCGGGAGTAGCCTACAATGAGCAGTTCTTC
d_gene: -; abundance: once; j_gene: TRBJ1-3; v_gene: TRBV30; CDR3aa: CAWRTQGGNTIYF; CDR3nt: TGTGCCTGGAGAACTCAGGGGGGAAACACCATATATTTT
d_gene: TRBD1; abundance: few; j_gene: TRBJ1-1; v_gene: TRBV7-3; CDR3aa: CASSLKGRDSFMNTEAFF; CDR3nt: TGTGCCAGCAGCTTAAAAGGAAGGGACAGCTTCATGAACACTGAAGCTTTCTTT
d_gene: -; abundance: once; j_gene: TRBJ2-7; v_gene: TRBV24-1; CDR3aa: CATSDLWDSGPLQEQYF; CDR3nt: TGTGCCACCAGTGATTTGTGGGATAGCGGACCATTACAGGAGCAGTACTTC
d_gene: TRBD1; abundance: -; j_gene: TRBJ1-2; v_gene: TRBV5-4; CDR3aa: CASSSPGQGTNYGYTF; CDR3nt: TGTGCCAGCAGCAGCCCGGGACAGGGCACTAACTATGGCTACACCTTC
d_gene: -; abundance: few; j_gene: TRBJ2-1; v_gene: TRBV18; CDR3aa: CASSPLRGNSYNEQFF; CDR3nt: TGTGCCAGCTCACCCTTAAGGGGGAACTCCTACAATGAGCAGTTCTTC
d_gene: -; abundance: -; j_gene: TRBJ1-4; v_gene: TRBV29-1; CDR3aa: CSVTAASNEKLFF; CDR3nt: TGCAGCGTCACAGCCGCTTCTAATGAAAAACTGTTTTTT
d_gene: -; abundance: few; j_gene: TRBJ2-1; v_gene: TRBV6-2/TRBV6-3; CDR3aa: CASSYSDRAGANEQFF; CDR3nt: TGTGCCAGCAGTTACTCGGATAGAGCAGGGGCGAATGAGCAGTTCTTC
d_gene: TRBD1; abundance: -; j_gene: TRBJ1-1; v_gene: TRBV13; CDR3aa: CASSYSQGGAFF; CDR3nt: TGTGCCAGCAGCTATAGCCAGGGGGGAGCTTTCTTT
d_gene: TRBD2; abundance: -; j_gene: TRBJ2-7; v_gene: TRBV7-2; CDR3aa: CASSWRLAGGPSSYEQYF; CDR3nt: TGTGCCAGCAGCTGGAGACTAGCGGGAGGCCCTAGCTCCTACGAGCAGTACTTC
d_gene: -; abundance: -; j_gene: TRBJ1-5; v_gene: TRBV18; CDR3aa: CASSPGRGMGQPQHF; CDR3nt: TGTGCCAGCTCACCAGGGAGGGGAATGGGGCAGCCCCAGCATTTT
d_gene: -; abundance: -; j_gene: TRBJ1-3; v_gene: TRBV11-2; CDR3aa: CASSLGYRAAGNTIYF; CDR3nt: TGTGCCAGCAGCTTAGGGTACAGGGCGGCGGGAAACACCATATATTTT
d_gene: -; abundance: -; j_gene: TRBJ1-5; v_gene: TRBV28; CDR3aa: CASSSATGSNQPQHF; CDR3nt: TGTGCCAGCAGTTCCGCGACAGGTTCCAATCAGCCCCAGCATTTT
d_gene: TRBD1; abundance: few; j_gene: TRBJ1-5; v_gene: TRBV10-3; CDR3aa: CAISEDRDGQPQHF; CDR3nt: TGTGCCATCAGTGAGGACAGGGACGGTCAGCCCCAGCATTTT
d_gene: TRBD1; abundance: few; j_gene: TRBJ1-1; v_gene: TRBV30; CDR3aa: CAWSVLTGDFSMNTEAFF; CDR3nt: TGTGCCTGGAGTGTACTAACAGGGGACTTCTCGATGAACACTGAAGCTTTCTTT
d_gene: TRBD1; abundance: few; j_gene: TRBJ1-5; v_gene: TRBV6-1; CDR3aa: CASSDGQGKSLNQPQHF; CDR3nt: TGTGCCAGCAGTGACGGACAGGGAAAGAGCCTGAATCAGCCCCAGCATTTT
d_gene: TRBD2; abundance: once; j_gene: TRBJ2-7; v_gene: TRBV7-2; CDR3aa: CASSLVGGSKAYEQYF; CDR3nt: TGTGCCAGCAGCTTAGTTGGCGGGAGTAAAGCCTACGAGCAGTACTTC
d_gene: -; abundance: -; j_gene: TRBJ1-1; v_gene: TRBV5-4; CDR3aa: CASSLTYRLNTEAFF; CDR3nt: TGTGCCAGCAGCTTAACCTACAGGTTGAACACTGAAGCTTTCTTT
d_gene: TRBD1; abundance: -; j_gene: TRBJ2-2; v_gene: TRBV7-3; CDR3aa: CASSPGQGVLTGELFF; CDR3nt: TGTGCCAGCAGCCCGGGACAGGGTGTTTTAACCGGGGAGCTGTTTTTT
d_gene: TRBD2; abundance: -; j_gene: TRBJ2-7; v_gene: TRBV2; CDR3aa: CASTLSGSYEQYF; CDR3nt: TGTGCCAGCACCCTTAGCGGGTCCTACGAGCAGTACTTC
d_gene: TRBD2; abundance: -; j_gene: TRBJ2-1; v_gene: TRBV28; CDR3aa: CASSLKGFGGRSYNEQFF; CDR3nt: TGTGCCAGCAGTTTAAAGGGGTTCGGCGGGAGGTCCTACAATGAGCAGTTCTTC
d_gene: TRBD1; abundance: once; j_gene: TRBJ1-5; v_gene: TRBV7-2; CDR3aa: CASSAGTGGFQPQHF; CDR3nt: TGTGCCAGCAGCGCGGGGACAGGGGGTTTCCAGCCCCAGCATTTT
d_gene: TRBD2; abundance: -; j_gene: TRBJ2-2; v_gene: TRBV19; CDR3aa: CASSQGLAGGYNTGELFF; CDR3nt: TGTGCCAGTAGTCAGGGACTAGCGGGAGGATACAACACCGGGGAGCTGTTTTTT
d_gene: TRBD2; abundance: -; j_gene: TRBJ2-3; v_gene: TRBV28; CDR3aa: CASSLPRSGRETAFLSTDTQYF; CDR3nt: TGTGCCAGCAGTCTCCCACGCAGCGGGAGGGAAACTGCCTTCCTTAGCACAGATACGCAGTATTTT
d_gene: TRBD2; abundance: -; j_gene: TRBJ2-1; v_gene: TRBV5-4; CDR3aa: CASSLAKSSGSDEQFF; CDR3nt: TGTGCCAGCAGCTTGGCCAAGTCTAGCGGGAGTGATGAGCAGTTCTTC
d_gene: -; abundance: -; j_gene: TRBJ2-7; v_gene: TRBV30; CDR3aa: CAWSAGAAYEQYF; CDR3nt: TGTGCCTGGAGTGCGGGAGCAGCCTACGAGCAGTACTTC
d_gene: TRBD2; abundance: -; j_gene: TRBJ2-1; v_gene: TRBV9; CDR3aa: CASSVGLASNNEQFF; CDR3nt: TGTGCCAGCAGCGTAGGACTAGCGTCAAACAATGAGCAGTTCTTC
d_gene: -; abundance: -; j_gene: TRBJ1-5; v_gene: TRBV28; CDR3aa: CASTGNNQPQHF; CDR3nt: TGTGCCAGCACGGGGAACAATCAGCCCCAGCATTTT
d_gene: -; abundance: once; j_gene: TRBJ2-5; v_gene: TRBV7-9; CDR3aa: CASSLAVREETQYF; CDR3nt: TGTGCCAGCAGCTTAGCCGTCAGGGAAGAGACCCAGTACTTC
d_gene: -; abundance: -; j_gene: TRBJ2-3; v_gene: TRBV7-3; CDR3aa: CASSSGLMLGDTQYF; CDR3nt: TGTGCCAGCAGCTCCGGACTGATGCTTGGCGATACGCAGTATTTT
d_gene: -; abundance: -; j_gene: TRBJ1-2; v_gene: TRBV30; CDR3aa: CAWRPGWAPYGYTF; CDR3nt: TGTGCCTGGAGACCAGGGTGGGCCCCCTATGGCTACACCTTC
d_gene: TRBD2; abundance: -; j_gene: TRBJ2-7; v_gene: TRBV7-3; CDR3aa: CASSFTTSGRREQYF; CDR3nt: TGTGCCAGCAGCTTTACGACTAGCGGGAGGAGGGAGCAGTACTTC
d_gene: TRBD2; abundance: -; j_gene: TRBJ2-2; v_gene: TRBV4-2; CDR3aa: CASSQDLGLAGLTGELFF; CDR3nt: TGTGCCAGCAGCCAAGATCTAGGACTAGCGGGATTAACCGGGGAGCTGTTTTTT
d_gene: TRBD1; abundance: few; j_gene: TRBJ1-5; v_gene: TRBV7-9; CDR3aa: CASSRTGLSQPQHF; CDR3nt: TGTGCCAGCAGCAGGACAGGGTTGAGTCAGCCCCAGCATTTT
d_gene: TRBD2; abundance: -; j_gene: TRBJ2-7; v_gene: TRBV28; CDR3aa: CASSGSLGLAVYEQYF; CDR3nt: TGTGCCAGCAGTGGCAGCCTGGGACTAGCGGTATACGAGCAGTACTTC
d_gene: TRBD2; abundance: -; j_gene: TRBJ2-5; v_gene: TRBV28; CDR3aa: CASSSPSGRYQETQYF; CDR3nt: TGTGCCAGCAGTTCTCCTAGCGGCCGGTACCAAGAGACCCAGTACTTC